The following is a T cell receptor beta chain sequence with its context. What antigen it recognizes has not been identified. One junction end disagrees with the germline gene, perhaps due to a read error. This record comes from a study of shared clonotypes between healthy human individuals (dated by TCRdb to about 2020). A note on the overall study: The cohort included three men and a couple of women between 18 and 49 years of age. For each donor, CD4 naive and CD4 memory were each run on three plates, CD8 naive on two plates, and CD8 memory on one plate. The study deeply sequenced blood TCR repertoires of about five healthy adults to estimate repertoire size and the extent of clonotype sharing between individuals. Each donor's leukapheresis produced roughly between about 0.9 and 9.5 billion PBMCs. Libraries were prepared and TCR repertoires were sequenced by different laboratories using diverse techniques, in order to increase sequencing depth and limit assay-specific biases.

CDR1 and CDR2, per the germline V gene, are MGHRA and YSYEKL. The CDR3, from cysteine to phenylalanine, totals 11 residues. The CDR3 DNA has 33 bases and is translated from base 1. CD8 naive samples were obtained by positive selection for CCR7 among CD45RO-negative cells, yielding a CD45RA+CCR7+ population from which TemRA cells were excluded. Donors were healthy HIV-negative adults with no recently reported acute infections or vaccinations. Every donor was a Caucasian adult residing in Nashville, Tennessee, USA. After blood collection by leukapheresis, PBMCs were isolated using Ficoll-Histopaque density gradient centrifugation and then cryopreserved in the vapor phase of liquid nitrogen. Purity and quantity of every magnetically sorted T cell population were checked by analytical flow cytometry. Genomic DNA was isolated from every sorted fraction and measured by UV absorbance on a Nanodrop 2000c.

Paper-wide results and their limitations: Sampling was limited to blood, and TCR repertoires in tissue likely differ from TCR repertoires in blood. Higher generation probabilities were observed for clonotypes shared by all four sorted-subset donors than for non-shared clonotypes. Incomplete sequencing was indicated by rarefaction of sorted-subset datasets, despite the large sequencing depth. Sharing across a handful of donors was observed for approximately 4.6% of naive CD4, 3% to 3.5% of naive CD8, 2% to 2.5% of memory CD4, and roughly 0.4% of memory CD8 clonotypes. Because the study included a small number of donors, the genetic and exposure-history diversity represented was limited. Naive subsets generally had larger estimated clonotype richness than memory subsets. Based on pairwise subsampling, the degree of clonotype sharing among donors was expected to be affected by sequencing depth.

Using the deep immunoSEQ assay, TCR CDR3 regions were amplified from genomic DNA by multiplex PCR. For each cell subset, the extracted genomic DNA was distributed evenly across all wells of several immunoSEQ 96-well plates, and each plate served as one replicate. For sorted subsets, each replicate PCR was loaded with roughly 0.2 ug genomic DNA, equivalent to about 30,000 T cell genomes. The purified libraries were quantified using a Qubit 3.0 fluorometer, sized with a Bioanalyzer 2100, and then quantified again using the KAPA Library Quantification kit. Each immunoSEQ 96-well plate was sequenced on its own single-read 150-cycle Illumina NextSeq 550 flow cell. The original pipeline was this. Because the immunoSEQ output included only junctional sequences and no quality scores, the filtering could not be the same as the filtering used for full-length reads. To assign V/J genes and CDR3, sequences were annotated against IMGT germline references using PyIR, a Python wrapper for IgBLAST v1.9. Reads were removed for weak V/J assignments (E-value above 1e-6), missing CDR3, stop codons, out-of-frame junctions, or ambiguous translated residues. A V3J clonotype was defined by an identical inferred V gene, J gene, and CDR3 amino acid sequence. Percentage overlap between repertoires was calculated by dividing the number of shared unique clonotypes by the size of the smaller repertoire. Three approaches were used to assess repertoire richness: RTK rarefaction, the Chao1 estimator, and Recon v2.1 estimates of unobserved clonotypes. OLGA was used to compute generation probabilities for all TCRbeta clonotypes that the gDNA method yielded from a few donors. TCRdb took over this immuneACCESS table, retaining in-frame rearrangements with V and J assigned. Such tables are incomplete; in checked studies, under half of the missing clones stem from an unresolved V gene, and the remainder is unexplained. V, J and clone size derive from that table, while D and trimming were established from the DNA sequence. Across this sample there are just over 2,000,000 clones, with about 95% seen only once. The ten largest clones take up 0.85% to 1.3% of the sample.

The V and J segments used are TRBV4-1 and TRBJ1-4, and TRBD1 may be the D gene, going by 5 matching bases. This sequence originates from a young man in good health. The sequenced material came from naive CD8+ T cells sorted from blood. The cell subset or site label of this sample denotes: CD45RA+CCR7+. The CDR3 protein is CASSQDYYRTF. The nucleotide sequence reads as follows: TGCGCCAGCAGCCAAGATTACTACAGGACATTT.